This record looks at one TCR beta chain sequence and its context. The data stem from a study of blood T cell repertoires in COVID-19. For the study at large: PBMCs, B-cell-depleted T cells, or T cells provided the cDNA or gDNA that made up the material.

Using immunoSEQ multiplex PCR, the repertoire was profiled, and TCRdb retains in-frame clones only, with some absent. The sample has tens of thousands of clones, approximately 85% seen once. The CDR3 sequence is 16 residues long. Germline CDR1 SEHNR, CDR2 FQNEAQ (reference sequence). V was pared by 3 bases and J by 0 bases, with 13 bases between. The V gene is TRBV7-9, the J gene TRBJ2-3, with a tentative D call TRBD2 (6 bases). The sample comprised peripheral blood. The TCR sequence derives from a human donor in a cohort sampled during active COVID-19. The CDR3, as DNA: TGTGCCAGCAGCTTCCCCGTGGGGACTAGCACAGATACGCAGTATTTT. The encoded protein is CASSFPVGTSTDTQYF.